Shown below are 20 T cell receptor beta chains from a single sample sequenced in a study of blood T cell repertoires in COVID-19. This table comes from immunoSEQ multiplex PCR, and its TCRdb copy is limited to in-frame clones, with some not included. The sample lists roughly 48,000 clones, roughly 83% occurring once. Sequenced material: peripheral blood. These receptors were collected from a man aged 70 or older with acute or convalescent COVID-19.

The chain uses TRBV10-3 and TRBJ1-4, with D possibly TRBD1 on 6 matching bases. This CDR3 is 15 amino acids long. Trimming took off 4 bases at V and 5 bases at J, with 14 bases between the two ends. Germline V gene lookup returns CDR1 ENHRY and CDR2 SYGVKD. The CDR3, as DNA: TGTGCCATCAGTGTACAAGGGGGAAAAAATGAAAAACTGTTTTTT. Residues: CAISVQGGKNEKLFF.

This chain connects TRBV18 to TRBJ2-7; no clear D. This CDR3 is 13 amino acids long. V was trimmed by 3 bases and J by 0 bases, leaving 6 bases between them. Germline V gene sequence: CDR1 KGHSH, CDR2 LQKENI. The CDR3 region is CASSPPGSYEQYF. The CDR3 bases are TGTGCCAGCTCACCTCCAGGCTCCTACGAGCAGTACTTC.

The chain has TRBV7-9 and TRBJ1-4, with D tentatively TRBD1 (6 bases). The CDR3 has 17 residues. Germline V lookup: CDR1 SEHNR, CDR2 FQNEAQ (reference sequence). With 5 bases removed from V and 2 bases from J, the gap between germline ends came to 18 bases. Written as DNA, the CDR3 is TGTGCCAGCAGCCGAGAGGGGGGGAGCGGCACTAATGAAAAACTGTTTTTT. Translated, it gives CASSREGGSGTNEKLFF.

This clone was counted a single time. This chain links TRBV4-1 with TRBJ2-2; TRBD1 agrees at 7 bases. The V gene end was trimmed by 0 bases and the J gene end by 7 bases; junction bases not matched to a gene: 5. Looked up from germline, CDR1 is MGHRA and CDR2 is YSYEKL. This CDR3 spans 15 amino acids. The CDR3 loop reads CASSQDVTGVGELFF. The CDR3, as DNA: TGCGCCAGCAGCCAAGATGTCACAGGGGTCGGGGAGCTGTTTTTT.

V usage is TRBV6-5 and J usage is TRBJ1-3, with unresolved D. The germline V gene has CDR1 MNHEY and CDR2 SVGAGI. The V and J ends lost 8 bases and 4 bases respectively, with 18 bases between them. CDR3 size: 15 residues. CDR3 coding DNA: TGTGCCAGCGGAGAGGGAGGGAGGAAAGGAAACACCATATATTTT. Its protein is CASGEGGRKGNTIYF.

The rearrangement uses TRBV28 and TRBJ1-1; D possibly corresponds to TRBD1 (6 bases). Germline V CDR1 and CDR2: MDHEN, SYDVKM. Trimming shortened V by 4 bases and J by 4 bases, and 25 bases separated the two germline ends. This CDR3 is built from 18 residues. The CDR3 DNA is TGTGCCAGCAGTTCATCCGCGGGCAGGGCAAGGGGGAGCACTGAAGCTTTCTTT. Encoded protein: CASSSSAGRARGSTEAFF.

This clone turned up a few times. The CDR3, as DNA: TGCGCCAGCAGCTCCCCTCCCGGGGAGCTGTTTTTT. Residues: CASSSPPGELFF. The chain links TRBV5-1 to TRBJ2-2; no clear D. The CDR3 totals 12 residues. Germline CDR1 and CDR2: SGHRS and YFSETQ. The V and J ends lost 3 bases and 6 bases respectively, with 6 bases between them.

V and J are TRBV19 and TRBJ1-4; tentatively, D is TRBD1 (6 bases). Germline V CDR1 and CDR2: LNHDA, SQIVND (reference sequence). This CDR3 is 13 amino acids long. V was cut by 4 bases and J by 6 bases, with 9 bases left in between. CDR3 sequence: CASSTAGDEKLFF. The CDR3 nucleotides are TGTGCCAGTAGTACGGCAGGGGATGAAAAACTGTTTTTT.

The V gene is TRBV6-5, the J gene TRBJ1-3; tentative D call: TRBD1 (5 bases). This CDR3 is built from 14 residues. Germline CDR1 is MNHEY and CDR2 is SVGAGI. V lost 6 bases, J lost 5 bases, and 14 bases lay in between. The CDR3: CASRPGLQRNTIYF. For the CDR3, the DNA is TGTGCCAGCAGACCAGGGTTACAGAGAAACACCATATATTTT.

This chain uses TRBV18 with TRBJ2-7; the match to TRBD1 covers 9 bases. CDR3 length equals 14 residues. Unmatched junction bases numbered 6, after V lost 3 bases and J lost 6 bases. CDR1 KGHSH and CDR2 LQKENI come from the germline V gene. CDR3 sequence: CASSPWTGEGEQYF. CDR3 coding DNA: TGTGCCAGCTCACCGTGGACAGGGGAAGGCGAGCAGTACTTC.

This clone has just one count. V and J are TRBV28 and TRBJ1-5; no clear D gene. The CDR3 totals 15 residues. Trimming removed 5 bases from V and 0 bases from J, with 11 bases in between. Looked up from germline, CDR1 is MDHEN and CDR2 is SYDVKM. The CDR3 sequence is CASSTTVYSNQPQHF. CDR3 nucleotide sequence: TGTGCCAGCAGTACCACAGTCTATAGCAATCAGCCCCAGCATTTT.

This clone was observed once. This rearrangement joins TRBV7-9 to TRBJ1-6; tentative D call: TRBD1 (5 bases). CDR1 and CDR2 (germline): SEHNR, FQNEAQ (reference sequence). V was trimmed by 8 bases and J by 13 bases, leaving 15 bases between them. The CDR3 totals 12 residues. The CDR3 coding sequence is TGTGCCAGCCGTACTAACGGGGGGCCCCTCCACTTT. This codes for CASRTNGGPLHF.

This clone was seen ten or more times. This sequence joins TRBV6-2 or TRBV6-3 and TRBJ2-1; TRBD1 aligns across 7 bases. The CDR3 is 16 amino acids. V was clipped by 4 bases and J by 4 bases; unmatched bases: 10. Germline CDR1 is MNHEY and CDR2 is SVGEGT. CDR3 DNA: TGTGCCAGCAGTTCCTCCCCGGGGACAGTGTACAATGAGCAGTTCTTC. Amino acid sequence: CASSSSPGTVYNEQFF.

The V call is TRBV24-1, the J call TRBJ2-3, with 7 bases aligning to TRBD2. The CDR3 loop spans 15 amino acids. The J segment lost 2 bases and the V segment lost 8 bases, leaving 9 bases of the junction unmatched. Germline lookup yields CDR1 KGHDR and CDR2 SFDVKD. In nucleotides, the CDR3 is TGTGCCACCAAGAAGGGCGCGGGGGACACAGATACGCAGTATTTT. Translating it yields CATKKGAGDTDTQYF.

The chain is built from TRBV14 and TRBJ2-1, with D maybe TRBD1 (5 bases). CDR1 is SGHDN, CDR2 FVKESK, per germline. V was shortened by 4 bases and J by 1 base, with 11 bases between the two germline ends. This CDR3 comprises 15 residues. The CDR3 DNA follows: TGTGCCAGCAGCCGCCCAGGGTCGTCCTACAATGAGCAGTTCTTC. Protein product: CASSRPGSSYNEQFF.

The chain recombines TRBV11-2 with TRBJ1-4; a weak D match, TRBD1 (6 bases). Looked up from germline, CDR1 is SGHAT and CDR2 is FQNNGV. This CDR3 contains 14 residues. Trimming removed 5 bases from V and 7 bases from J, with 14 bases in between. CDR3 DNA sequence: TGTGCCAGCAGCACACAGGGACGGGGTGAAAAACTGTTTTTT. Protein: CASSTQGRGEKLFF.

This chain connects TRBV18 to TRBJ2-3, with D possibly being TRBD2 (6 bases). The V end was cut by 6 bases, the J end by 3 bases, with 13 bases between. Germline-derived CDR1 and CDR2 are KGHSH and LQKENI. The CDR3 is made up of 14 amino acids. CDR3 loop: CASSVESGTDTQYF. CDR3 DNA: TGTGCCAGCTCGGTTGAAAGCGGGACAGATACGCAGTATTTT.

The CDR3 loop is CASSVGADPLTGELFF. For the CDR3, the DNA is TGTGCCAGCAGCGTAGGGGCAGACCCTCTGACCGGGGAGCTGTTTTTT. The chain links TRBV9 to TRBJ2-2; D gene ambiguous. CDR3 length equals 16 residues. Trimming took 0 bases from V and 5 from J, leaving 14 bases between them. Germline CDR1 reads SGDLS; CDR2 reads YYNGEE.

Written as DNA, the CDR3 is TGTGCCAGCATGAGGTATTCGAACACCGGGGAGCTGTTTTTT. This translates into CASMRYSNTGELFF. The chain combines TRBV2 with TRBJ2-2; D gene unclear. Trimming pared 7 bases from V and 0 bases from J, leaving 9 bases between. The germline CDR1 and CDR2 sequences are SNHLY and FYNNEI. CDR3 size: 14 residues.

This clone has just one count. J is TRBJ1-5 and V is TRBV7-3, with D tentatively TRBD1 (6 bases). This CDR3 is built from 13 residues. The ends were cut back, 2 bases at V and 5 bases at J, with 7 bases in the middle. Germline-derived CDR1 and CDR2 are SGHTA and FQGTGA. The CDR3 sequence: CASSLGGDQPQHF. CDR3 nucleotides: TGTGCCAGCAGCTTAGGGGGCGATCAGCCCCAGCATTTT.